This T cell receptor beta chain was documented in a study of CD8+ T cells in alopecia areata. Study details: Patients remained on tofacitinib for 6 to 18 months and then went 6 months without it. General study findings and limits: Lesional scalp, especially alopecia totalis/universalis, showed higher clonality than normal scalp.

This clone was seen more than once but under ten times. What it recognizes is unknown. Treatment: oral pan-JAK inhibitor, 5-10 mg twice daily. CDR1 is MGHDK and CDR2 is SYGVNS in the germline V gene. The CDR3 is 11 residues long. V was clipped by 4 bases and J by 5 bases, with 6 bases between them. RNA was extracted and reverse transcribed into cDNA as the sequencing template. Clones were sequenced by immunoSEQ multiplex PCR, and TCRdb holds only the in-frame ones, with some missing. The data contain about 120,000 clones, approximately 54% of them singletons. The receptor comes from a human donor with alopecia areata. V gene TRBV25-1 combines with J gene TRBJ2-7; weak D call: TRBD1 (5 bases). Sequenced here: CD8+ T cells sorted from blood, sampled at week 24, from a patient treated with tofacitinib. The CDR3 coding sequence is TGTGCCAGCAGTGCAGGGAACGAGCAGTACTTC. As protein: CASSAGNEQYF.